A selection of T cell receptor beta chains follows, all from one sample in a study of identical twins. TCRdb re-called the 5' RACE reads through MiXCR, storing one row per CDR3 protein. The sample shows 1.5 million to 2 million distinct CDR3 sequences, roughly 35% of them seen only once. Material: cord blood. The receptors come from a newborn girl in good health. Both conserved end residues are part of each CDR3. Each record gives: V gene, D gene, J gene, clone size, CDR3 protein, CDR3 DNA. A D gene is named only where the DNA matches it firmly. A clone size is listed for some rows: how often the clone was seen (once, few, many), or a class if it is expanded.

v_call: TRBV20-1
d_call: .
j_call: TRBJ2-7
clone_size: few
cdr3_aa: CSASRDGEVYEQYF
cdr3_nt: TGCAGTGCTAGTCGGGACGGAGAAGTGTACGAGCAGTACTTC

v_call: TRBV20-1
d_call: .
j_call: TRBJ2-1
clone_size: few
cdr3_aa: CSARSKDSYNEQFF
cdr3_nt: TGCAGTGCTAGATCTAAGGACTCCTACAATGAGCAGTTCTTC

v_call: TRBV28
d_call: .
j_call: TRBJ2-7
clone_size: many
cdr3_aa: CASRGNYEQYF
cdr3_nt: TGTGCCAGCAGGGGTAACTACGAGCAGTACTTC

v_call: TRBV20-1
d_call: TRBD2
j_call: TRBJ2-1
clone_size: .
cdr3_aa: CSAPLAGAHNEQFF
cdr3_nt: TGCAGTGCCCCTCTAGCGGGAGCGCACAATGAGCAGTTCTTC

v_call: TRBV12-3/TRBV12-4
d_call: TRBD1
j_call: TRBJ1-1
clone_size: .
cdr3_aa: CASSLLEFTGGRTEAFF
cdr3_nt: TGTGCCAGCAGTTTATTAGAATTTACAGGGGGCAGGACTGAAGCTTTCTTT

v_call: TRBV2
d_call: .
j_call: TRBJ1-1
clone_size: .
cdr3_aa: CASSDGGGGEAFF
cdr3_nt: TGTGCCAGCAGTGACGGCGGGGGTGGTGAAGCTTTCTTT

v_call: TRBV2
d_call: .
j_call: TRBJ1-4
clone_size: once
cdr3_aa: CASSGVLGRADEKLFF
cdr3_nt: TGTGCCAGCAGTGGAGTATTGGGCCGGGCGGATGAAAAACTGTTTTTT

v_call: TRBV24-1
d_call: TRBD1
j_call: TRBJ2-5
clone_size: .
cdr3_aa: CATSDHQGVQETQYF
cdr3_nt: TGTGCCACCAGTGATCACCAGGGGGTTCAAGAGACCCAGTACTTC

v_call: TRBV7-6
d_call: TRBD1
j_call: TRBJ2-1
clone_size: few
cdr3_aa: CASSLHRDSPSSYNEQFF
cdr3_nt: TGTGCCAGCAGCTTACATAGGGACAGTCCTAGCTCCTACAATGAGCAGTTCTTC

v_call: TRBV5-1
d_call: TRBD2
j_call: TRBJ2-1
clone_size: .
cdr3_aa: CASSFAGASNEQFF
cdr3_nt: TGCGCCAGCAGCTTTGCGGGAGCGAGCAATGAGCAGTTCTTC

v_call: TRBV20-1
d_call: .
j_call: TRBJ1-2
clone_size: .
cdr3_aa: CSARDRRTALINYGYTF
cdr3_nt: TGCAGTGCTAGAGATCGCCGGACAGCCCTTATAAACTATGGCTACACCTTC

v_call: TRBV18
d_call: .
j_call: TRBJ1-5
clone_size: .
cdr3_aa: CASSPVGSNQPQHF
cdr3_nt: TGTGCCAGCTCACCAGTGGGGAGCAATCAGCCCCAGCATTTT

v_call: TRBV5-5
d_call: .
j_call: TRBJ1-1
clone_size: .
cdr3_aa: CASSWALKGVNTEAFF
cdr3_nt: TGTGCCAGCAGTTGGGCTCTTAAGGGGGTGAACACTGAAGCTTTCTTT

v_call: TRBV28
d_call: TRBD1
j_call: TRBJ1-2
clone_size: few
cdr3_aa: CASSLGDRATGYTF
cdr3_nt: TGTGCCAGCAGTTTAGGGGACAGGGCGACTGGCTACACCTTC

v_call: TRBV24-1
d_call: TRBD1
j_call: TRBJ1-2
clone_size: .
cdr3_aa: CATSDPLTGGYGYTF
cdr3_nt: TGTGCCACCAGTGATCCCCTGACAGGGGGCTATGGCTACACCTTC

v_call: TRBV6-6
d_call: TRBD2
j_call: TRBJ2-1
clone_size: many
cdr3_aa: CASSSGGNNEQFF
cdr3_nt: TGTGCCAGCAGTTCCGGGGGGAACAATGAGCAGTTCTTC

v_call: TRBV5-5
d_call: .
j_call: TRBJ2-1
clone_size: .
cdr3_aa: CASSPSHGAGDYNEQFF
cdr3_nt: TGTGCCAGCAGCCCGTCGCATGGGGCAGGTGATTACAATGAGCAGTTCTTC

v_call: TRBV20-1
d_call: .
j_call: TRBJ1-1
clone_size: few
cdr3_aa: CSARGGRNTEAFF
cdr3_nt: TGCAGTGCTAGGGGGGGGCGAAACACTGAAGCTTTCTTT

v_call: TRBV5-6
d_call: TRBD2
j_call: TRBJ2-7
clone_size: few
cdr3_aa: CASSSSRERDNYEQYF
cdr3_nt: TGTGCCAGCAGCTCCTCTCGGGAGCGGGATAACTACGAGCAGTACTTC

v_call: TRBV4-2
d_call: TRBD1
j_call: TRBJ2-1
clone_size: few
cdr3_aa: CASSQATGNNEQFF
cdr3_nt: TGTGCCAGCAGCCAAGCGACAGGGAACAATGAGCAGTTCTTC

v_call: TRBV27
d_call: TRBD2
j_call: TRBJ2-7
clone_size: once
cdr3_aa: CASSLYPSGLLCEQYF
cdr3_nt: TGTGCCAGCAGTTTATATCCTAGCGGGTTACTCTGCGAGCAGTACTTC

v_call: TRBV3-1
d_call: TRBD1
j_call: TRBJ1-1
clone_size: few
cdr3_aa: CASSSFQSRQGTEAFF
cdr3_nt: TGTGCCAGCAGCTCCTTCCAATCCCGACAGGGCACTGAAGCTTTCTTT

v_call: TRBV3-1
d_call: .
j_call: TRBJ2-7
clone_size: .
cdr3_aa: CASSQDLEAQYF
cdr3_nt: TGTGCCAGCAGCCAAGACTTGGAAGCGCAGTACTTC

v_call: TRBV28
d_call: .
j_call: TRBJ2-7
clone_size: .
cdr3_aa: CASSPTTAHTYEQYF
cdr3_nt: TGTGCCAGCAGTCCGACTACCGCACATACCTACGAGCAGTACTTC

v_call: TRBV27
d_call: TRBD2
j_call: TRBJ2-1
clone_size: few
cdr3_aa: CASSLVTSGANEQFF
cdr3_nt: TGTGCCAGCAGTTTAGTAACTAGCGGGGCCAATGAGCAGTTCTTC

v_call: TRBV9
d_call: .
j_call: TRBJ1-6
clone_size: few
cdr3_aa: CASSVVALYNSPLHF
cdr3_nt: TGTGCCAGCAGCGTAGTGGCTCTCTATAATTCACCCCTCCACTTT

v_call: TRBV20-1
d_call: .
j_call: TRBJ1-1
clone_size: .
cdr3_aa: CSAPRQVNTEAFF
cdr3_nt: TGCAGTGCCCCCCGGCAGGTGAACACTGAAGCTTTCTTT

v_call: TRBV2
d_call: TRBD1
j_call: TRBJ1-5
clone_size: few
cdr3_aa: CASSVGRGRSQPQHF
cdr3_nt: TGTGCCAGCAGTGTGGGCAGGGGGCGGAGTCAGCCCCAGCATTTT

v_call: TRBV20-1
d_call: .
j_call: TRBJ2-1
clone_size: .
cdr3_aa: CSASWTAISYNEQFF
cdr3_nt: TGCAGTGCTAGCTGGACAGCGATCTCCTACAATGAGCAGTTCTTC